Reported below is one T cell receptor beta chain. The sample originates from a study of blood T cell repertoires in COVID-19. Study background: COVID-19 samples collected from the United States, Italy and Spain covered acute and convalescent phases. Sample material is recorded as cDNA or gDNA derived from T cells, B-cell-depleted T cells, or PBMCs.

Germline values: CDR1 SNHLY, CDR2 FYNNEI. The CDR3 consists of 12 residues. V dropped 8 bases and J dropped 1 base, with 8 bases sitting between them. How the authors handled the data: Amplification from reference gene primers served as the basis for estimated nucleated cell counts. Clones were read by immunoSEQ multiplex PCR, and TCRdb kept only the in-frame ones, dropping some. That table is the source of V, J and clone size, and D and trimming were worked out from the DNA. Of 130,000 to 150,000 clones in the sample, about nine tenths were seen once. The clonotype was recovered from a woman aged 45-60 years with acute or convalescent COVID-19. The chain employs TRBV2 and TRBJ1-1; no definite D call. Sequenced: peripheral blood. CDR3 nucleotides: TGTGCCAGCGCAGTCTCGAACACTGAAGCTTTCTTT. This encodes CASAVSNTEAFF. Combining the CDR3 with reference TRBV2 and TRBJ1-1 gives the whole variable domain EPEVTQTPSHQVTQMGQEVILRCVPISNHLYFYWYRQILGQKVEFLVSFYNNEISEKSEIFDDQFSVERPDGSNFTLKIRSTKLEDSAMYFCASAVSNTEAFFGQGTRLTVV.